This T cell receptor beta chain was found in a study of cytomegalovirus exposure and HLA in healthy donors. Primers for the PCR totalled 60 Vbeta and 13 Jbeta. Libraries were prepared by immunoSEQ multiplex PCR; TCRdb keeps only in-frame clonotypes and omits some of them. Here the sample spans more than 200,000 clones, about 84% being singletons. CDR3 length: 19 residues. CDR1 and CDR2 (germline): SGHVS, FQNEAQ. Unmatched junction bases numbered 11, after V lost 2 bases and J lost 1 base. This clonotype was sampled from a human donor in good health. Sequencing was performed on PBMCs. J is TRBJ2-5 and V is TRBV7-8, with TRBD2 matching 12 bases. CDR3 coding DNA: TGTGCCAGCAGCTTAAGGCTTACGACTAGCGGGAGCCCCCAAGAGACCCAGTACTTC. This encodes CASSLRLTTSGSPQETQYF.